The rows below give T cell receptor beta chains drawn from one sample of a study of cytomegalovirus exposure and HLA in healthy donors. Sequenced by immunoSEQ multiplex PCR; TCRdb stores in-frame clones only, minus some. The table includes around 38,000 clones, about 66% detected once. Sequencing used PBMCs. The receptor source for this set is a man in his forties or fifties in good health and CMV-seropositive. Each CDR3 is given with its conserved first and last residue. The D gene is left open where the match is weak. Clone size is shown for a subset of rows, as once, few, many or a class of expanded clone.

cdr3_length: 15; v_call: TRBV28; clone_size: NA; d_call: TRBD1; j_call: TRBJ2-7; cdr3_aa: CASSSTGTGTYEQYF; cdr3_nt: TGTGCCAGCAGTTCTACCGGGACAGGGACGTACGAGCAGTACTTC
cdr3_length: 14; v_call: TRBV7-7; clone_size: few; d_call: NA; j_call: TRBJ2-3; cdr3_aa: CASNPNPGTDTQYF; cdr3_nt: TGTGCCAGCAACCCTAACCCGGGCACAGATACGCAGTATTTT
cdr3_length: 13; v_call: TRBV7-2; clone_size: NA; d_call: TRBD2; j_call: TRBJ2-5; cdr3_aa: CASSSTSGETQYF; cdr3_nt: TGTGCCAGCAGCTCGACTAGCGGTGAGACCCAGTACTTC
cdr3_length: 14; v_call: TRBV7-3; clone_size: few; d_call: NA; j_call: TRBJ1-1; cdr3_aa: CASSLAGLGTEAFF; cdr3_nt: TGTGCCAGCAGCTTAGCAGGGTTGGGCACTGAAGCTTTCTTT
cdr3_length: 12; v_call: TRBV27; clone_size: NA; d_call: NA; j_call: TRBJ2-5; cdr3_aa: CASSLPQGTQYF; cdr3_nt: TGTGCCAGCAGTTTACCCCAGGGGACCCAGTACTTC
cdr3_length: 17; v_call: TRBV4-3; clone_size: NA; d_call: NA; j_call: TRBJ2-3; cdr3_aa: CASSHHPQGSLTDTQYF; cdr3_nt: TGCGCCAGCAGCCACCACCCCCAGGGTTCCCTCACAGATACGCAGTATTTT
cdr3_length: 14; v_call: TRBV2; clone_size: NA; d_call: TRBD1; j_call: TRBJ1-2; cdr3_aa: CASTAGQGAIGYTF; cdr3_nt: TGTGCCAGCACCGCGGGACAGGGGGCAATAGGCTACACCTTC
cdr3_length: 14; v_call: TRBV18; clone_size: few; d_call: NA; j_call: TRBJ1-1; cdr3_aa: CASSPRTVNTEAFF; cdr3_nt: TGTGCCAGCTCACCCCGAACGGTGAACACTGAAGCTTTCTTT
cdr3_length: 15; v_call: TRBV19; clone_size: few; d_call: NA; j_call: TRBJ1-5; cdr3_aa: CASSMGTGGTQPQHF; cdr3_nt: TGTGCCAGTAGTATGGGGACCGGAGGGACTCAGCCCCAGCATTTT
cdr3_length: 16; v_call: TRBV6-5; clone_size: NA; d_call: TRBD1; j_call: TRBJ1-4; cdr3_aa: CASSYSRTGYDEKLFF; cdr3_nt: TGTGCCAGCAGTTACTCGCGGACAGGGTACGATGAAAAACTGTTTTTT
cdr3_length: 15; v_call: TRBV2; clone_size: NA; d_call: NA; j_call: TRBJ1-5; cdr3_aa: CASRNSGEFGQPQHF; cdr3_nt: TGTGCCAGCAGGAACTCAGGGGAGTTCGGGCAGCCCCAGCATTTT